The rows below give T cell receptor beta chains drawn from one sample of a study of blood T cell repertoires in COVID-19. The table came from immunoSEQ multiplex PCR; TCRdb's copy has only in-frame clones and leaves some out. The table has 200,000 to 250,000 clones, roughly 84% seen once. What was sequenced was peripheral blood. The source is a woman at least 80 years old with acute or convalescent COVID-19. The CDR3 runs from the conserved cysteine through the conserved F or W. The D gene is left open where the match is weak. Size is stated for part of the rows, as once, few or many counts, or as a class when the clone is expanded.

D,J,size,V,DNA,CDR3
TRBD1,TRBJ1-2,-,TRBV7-2,TGTGCCAGCAGCTTACAGGGGGCTCCCTATGGCTACACCTTC,CASSLQGAPYGYTF
TRBD1,TRBJ1-3,-,TRBV19,TGTGCCAGTAGGGGACAGGGGACTGGAAACACCATATATTTT,CASRGQGTGNTIYF
-,TRBJ2-1,-,TRBV19,TGTGCCAGTAGTATAGTTGGCCCCTTGGATGAGCAGTTCTTC,CASSIVGPLDEQFF
TRBD1,TRBJ1-4,-,TRBV19,TGTGCCAGTAGTATCCCGACAGGGGGCCATGAAAAACTGTTTTTT,CASSIPTGGHEKLFF
-,TRBJ2-3,many,TRBV11-2,TGTGCCAGCAGCAGCCCAATCGGCCGGGGGGCCACAGATACGCAGTATTTT,CASSSPIGRGATDTQYF
-,TRBJ1-3,-,TRBV5-1,TGCGCCAGCAGCTTGTCTGGGGGGGCTAGGCTTGGAAACACCATATATTTT,CASSLSGGARLGNTIYF
TRBD2,TRBJ2-5,-,TRBV29-1,TGCAGCGTTGAGCCAGCGGGGGCACAAGAGACCCAGTACTTC,CSVEPAGAQETQYF
-,TRBJ1-6,-,TRBV3-1/TRBV3-2,TGTGCCAGCAGCCAAGATAGGAGGGGTGGTTCACCCCTCCACTTT,CASSQDRRGGSPLHF
-,TRBJ1-2,few,TRBV2,TGTGCCAGCGGTACGAAGGGGGACTATGGCTACACCTTC,CASGTKGDYGYTF
TRBD1,TRBJ1-2,-,TRBV3-1/TRBV3-2,TGTGCCAGCAGCCATCGGACAGGGGACCATGGCTACACCTTC,CASSHRTGDHGYTF
-,TRBJ2-7,once,TRBV5-4,TGTGCCAGCAGCTTGGCCGGGGGGCTAGGTGAGCAGTACTTC,CASSLAGGLGEQYF
TRBD1,TRBJ2-1,-,TRBV7-9,TGTGCCAGCAGCTTTGCTACAGGGGGCTACAATGAGCAGTTCTTC,CASSFATGGYNEQFF
-,TRBJ1-3,-,TRBV7-2,TGTGCCAGCAGCCCAGGGGTTGGTGAAGTATATTTT,CASSPGVGEVYF
TRBD2,TRBJ2-1,-,TRBV4-3,TGCGCCAGCAGCCAAGATAGGCCTAGCGGGGGGCATGAGCAGTTCTTC,CASSQDRPSGGHEQFF
TRBD1,TRBJ2-7,-,TRBV9,TGTGCCAGCAGCGTAGGAGGACAGGGATCGCTCTACGAGCAGTACTTC,CASSVGGQGSLYEQYF
-,TRBJ1-1,-,TRBV5-1,TGCGCCAGCAGCGAACAGGGACATGGGACTGAAGCTTTCTTT,CASSEQGHGTEAFF
TRBD1,TRBJ1-1,-,TRBV7-2,TGTGCCAGCACCTTAATGACGGGACAGGGCACTGAAGCTTTCTTT,CASTLMTGQGTEAFF
-,TRBJ2-5,-,TRBV21-1,TGTGCCAGCAGCAAAACTGAAAATTGCCAAGAGACCCAGTACTTC,CASSKTENCQETQYF
TRBD2,TRBJ2-1,-,TRBV18,TGTGCCAGCTCACCAGCGGGACTAGCGGGACCTAGCTCCTACAATGAGCAGTTCTTC,CASSPAGLAGPSSYNEQFF
-,TRBJ1-1,-,TRBV2,TGTGCCAGCAGTTGGTCGAGGCAGACTGAAGCTTTCTTT,CASSWSRQTEAFF
TRBD1,TRBJ1-4,-,TRBV9,TGTGCCAGCAGCGAGGGGGACAGGGTATATGAAAAACTGTTTTTT,CASSEGDRVYEKLFF
TRBD1,TRBJ1-5,-,TRBV30,TGTGCCTGGAGTGTGGACAGGGGTAGCAATCAGCCCCAGCATTTT,CAWSVDRGSNQPQHF
-,TRBJ2-7,-,TRBV6-2/TRBV6-3,TGTGCCAGCAGTTTTTCCAGGGGTGCCTACGAGCAGTACTTC,CASSFSRGAYEQYF
TRBD1,TRBJ1-5,-,TRBV27,TGTGCCAGCAGAGCCGGGACAGGGGGCCAGCCCCAGCATTTT,CASRAGTGGQPQHF
TRBD1,TRBJ2-7,-,TRBV19,TGTGCCAGTAGTGCCCGCCCAACAGGGGGCCCCTACGAGCAGTACTTC,CASSARPTGGPYEQYF
-,TRBJ1-5,few,TRBV7-2,TGTGCCACTAACCATGGGAGGAATCAGCCCCAGCATTTT,CATNHGRNQPQHF
TRBD1,TRBJ1-2,once,TRBV20-1,TGCAGTGTCAGGGGGATCTATGGCTACACCTTC,CSVRGIYGYTF
-,TRBJ1-1,-,TRBV3-1/TRBV3-2,TGTGCCAGCAGCCATAATATGTTTGGGAGGGGCACTGAAGCTTTCTTT,CASSHNMFGRGTEAFF
-,TRBJ2-1,-,TRBV29-1,TGCAGCGTCGGGGACTCCGATGAGCAGTTCTTC,CSVGDSDEQFF
TRBD1,TRBJ2-2,-,TRBV7-2,TGTGCCAGCAGCTTAGCCCGGACAGGGAGTACCGGGGAGCTGTTTTTT,CASSLARTGSTGELFF
TRBD1,TRBJ1-4,few,TRBV5-1,TGCGCCAGCAGCTCCGACAGGGTCGGTTTTTCGGAAAAACTGTTTTTT,CASSSDRVGFSEKLFF
-,TRBJ1-2,-,TRBV11-2,TGTGCCAGCAGCCTCTTTCGGGGGGATGGCTACACCTTC,CASSLFRGDGYTF
-,TRBJ1-1,-,TRBV7-8,TGTGCCAGCAGCATCAGGGCGAACACTGAAGCTTTCTTT,CASSIRANTEAFF